The 30 T cell receptor beta chains listed next were all sequenced from one sample in a study of blood T cell repertoires in COVID-19. Sequencing was performed with immunoSEQ multiplex PCR; in TCRdb, only in-frame clones are kept and a portion is missing. The data contain 45,000 to 70,000 clones, approximately 90% of them seen just once; the ten biggest clones take up about 7.3%. Sequenced input: peripheral blood. These receptors originate from a woman aged 60-75 years with active or convalescent COVID-19.

Here the CDR3 DNA reads TGTGCCAGCTCGACAGGGGGGCTTCAAGCTTTCTTT. Its protein is CASSTGGLQAFF. The chain employs TRBV28 and TRBJ1-1; 9 bases align to TRBD1. J lost 9 bases, V lost 8 bases, and 7 bases had no gene match. The length of the CDR3 is 12 residues. Germline assignment: CDR1 MDHEN and CDR2 SYDVKM. Filled out from reference TRBV28 and TRBJ1-1, the complete variable domain reads DVKVTQSSRYLVKRTGEKVFLECVQDMDHENMFWYRQDPGLGLRLIYFSYDVKMKEKGDIPEGYSVSREKKERFSLILESASTNQTSMYLCASSTGGLQAFFGQGTRLTVV.

This sequence joins TRBV28 and TRBJ1-2, with D perhaps TRBD1 (6 bases). From germline, CDR1 is MDHEN and CDR2 SYDVKM. Trimming took off 5 bases at V and 3 bases at J, with 19 bases between the two ends. The CDR3 is 16 residues long. CDR3 loop: CASSLTGLKGDYGYTF. DNA of the CDR3: TGTGCCAGCAGTCTAACAGGGCTCAAAGGGGACTATGGCTACACCTTC.

The CDR3 protein is CASTYIETQYF. The CDR3 nucleotides are TGTGCCAGCACCTATATAGAGACCCAGTACTTC. The chain links TRBV6-5 to TRBJ2-5; D call uncertain. The V end was cut by 7 bases, the J end by 4 bases, with 7 bases between. Germline V gene sequence: CDR1 MNHEY, CDR2 SVGAGI. This CDR3 comprises 11 residues.

This chain joins TRBV18 and TRBJ1-5; D gene ambiguous. The CDR3 is 16 residues long. Trimming shortened V by 1 base and J by 0 bases, and 10 bases separated the two germline ends. Germline assignment: CDR1 KGHSH and CDR2 LQKENI. CDR3 protein: CASSPQSQYSNQPQHF. The CDR3 bases are TGTGCCAGCTCACCACAGTCCCAGTATAGCAATCAGCCCCAGCATTTT.

The chain combines TRBV18 with TRBJ2-7; D unclear. The germline V gene encodes CDR1 KGHSH and CDR2 LQKENI. The CDR3 covers 12 residues. With 1 base removed from V and 5 bases from J, the gap between germline ends came to 6 bases. The CDR3 loop is CASSPRADEQYF. Written as DNA, the CDR3 is TGTGCCAGCTCACCACGGGCTGACGAGCAGTACTTC.

CDR3 loop: CASITDRWPMNTEAFF. For the CDR3, the DNA is TGTGCCAGCATTACGGACAGGTGGCCCATGAACACTGAAGCTTTCTTT. The chain recombines TRBV2 with TRBJ1-1; 7 nucleotides align to TRBD1. Germline CDR1 reads SNHLY; CDR2 reads FYNNEI. V lost 7 bases to trimming and J lost 0 bases; unmatched junction nucleotides: 11. The CDR3 contains 16 residues.

The J gene is TRBJ2-1, the V gene TRBV5-4, with D perhaps matching TRBD1 (5 bases). The germline V and J ends were trimmed by 1 base and 10 bases, with 18 bases remaining between them. This CDR3 has 15 amino acids. Germline V gene data show CDR1 as SGHNT and CDR2 as YYREEE (reference sequence). The chain's CDR3 is CASSLFSGAHMEQFF. The CDR3 nucleotides are TGTGCCAGCAGCTTGTTTTCTGGGGCTCACATGGAGCAGTTCTTC.

This clone was found once. The V call is TRBV4-1, the J call TRBJ2-7; 9 positions agree with TRBD1. The V gene's germline CDR1 is MGHRA and CDR2 YSYEKL. The CDR3 extends over 14 amino acids. V shed 0 bases, J shed 7 bases, and the junction held 4 bases outside the gene matches. CDR3 nucleotides: TGCGCCAGCAGCCAAGAAGGGACAGGGAGTGAGCAGTACTTC. Protein sequence: CASSQEGTGSEQYF.

The chain couples TRBV2 to TRBJ1-4; D possibly corresponds to TRBD1 (6 bases). V lost 4 bases to trimming and J lost 8 bases, with 14 bases between them. The CDR3 runs 14 residues. The germline V gene has CDR1 SNHLY and CDR2 FYNNEI. In nucleotides, the CDR3 is TGTGCCAGCAGTGTAACAGGGTACGGCGAAAAACTGTTTTTT. It translates to CASSVTGYGEKLFF.

The V and J genes are TRBV7-9 and TRBJ2-3; 8 nucleotides match TRBD1. Trimming removed 8 bases from V and 2 bases from J; junction bases left unmatched: 6. Germline V gene data show CDR1 as SEHNR and CDR2 as FQNEAQ (reference sequence). This CDR3 is 14 amino acids long. The CDR3 nucleotides read TGTGCCAGCGTCAGGACAGGGTACACAGATACGCAGTATTTT. This gives the protein CASVRTGYTDTQYF.

V usage is TRBV9 and J usage is TRBJ1-3; D gene ambiguous. V was trimmed by 2 bases and J by 0 bases, leaving 15 bases between them. Germline CDR1 reads SGDLS; CDR2 reads YYNGEE. The CDR3 is made up of 17 amino acids. The CDR3 protein is CASSVLAGGDSGNTIYF. The CDR3 DNA reads as TGTGCCAGCAGCGTTCTCGCTGGCGGGGACTCTGGAAACACCATATATTTT.

The chain recombines TRBV28 with TRBJ1-2; 10 bases match TRBD1. The J segment lost 2 bases and the V segment lost 5 bases, leaving 11 bases of the junction unmatched. The germline V gene has CDR1 MDHEN and CDR2 SYDVKM. The CDR3 contains 17 residues. The CDR3 DNA sequence: TGTGCCAGCAGTCCTCGTCGACAGGGGGCGCGGAACTATGGCTACACCTTC. Translation: CASSPRRQGARNYGYTF.

The genes are TRBV6-6 and TRBJ1-4; 7 bases are a match to TRBD1. Germline-derived CDR1 and CDR2 are MNHNY and SVGAGI (reference sequence). The CDR3 sequence is 15 residues long. The junction had 6 bases not matched to a gene; V was cut back by 0 bases and J by 8 bases. Written as DNA, the CDR3 is TGTGCCAGCAGTTACTCCAGACAGGGCGGAGAAAAACTGTTTTTT. Protein: CASSYSRQGGEKLFF.

J is TRBJ2-3 and V is TRBV7-3, with a tentative D call TRBD1 (6 bases). The V gene lost 4 bases and the J gene lost 2 bases, with 16 bases spanning the gap. The CDR3 totals 16 residues. CDR1 SGHTA and CDR2 FQGTGA come from the germline V gene. The CDR3 coding sequence is TGTGCCAGCAGCTCAGGACTGAGGGGGTTCACAGATACGCAGTATTTT. It encodes CASSSGLRGFTDTQYF.

The chain combines TRBV28 with TRBJ1-5; D not resolved. The CDR3 sequence is 15 residues long. The V gene lost 1 base and the J gene lost 7 bases, with 14 bases spanning the gap. CDR1 is MDHEN and CDR2 is SYDVKM in the germline V gene. CDR3 region: CASSLFAEGEQPQHF. CDR3 bases: TGTGCCAGCAGTTTATTCGCAGAAGGAGAACAGCCCCAGCATTTT.

The chain is built from TRBV7-2 and TRBJ1-5, with D unresolved. Between the trimmed V and J ends, which lost 4 bases and 9 bases, there was a span of 13 bases. The germline V gene encodes CDR1 SGHTA and CDR2 FQGNSA. This CDR3 is 13 amino acids long. The CDR3 region has the DNA TGTGCCAGCAGCTATCCCGGAACTAGGCCCCAGCATTTT. Translating it yields CASSYPGTRPQHF.

This chain uses TRBV10-3 with TRBJ1-3; D possibly corresponds to TRBD1 (5 bases). The germline V and J ends were trimmed by 0 bases and 10 bases, with 7 bases remaining between them. Germline V gene lookup returns CDR1 ENHRY and CDR2 SYGVKD. The CDR3 consists of 12 residues. The CDR3 loop reads CAISESKGTIYF. CDR3 sequence (DNA): TGTGCCATCAGTGAGTCGAAGGGGACCATATATTTT.

The chain combines TRBV9 with TRBJ2-7, with a possible D match to TRBD2 (6 bases). The ends were cut back, 2 bases at V and 3 bases at J, with 15 bases in the middle. CDR1 and CDR2 from the germline V gene are SGDLS and YYNGEE. This CDR3 comprises 15 residues. The CDR3 here is CASSVTPGVGYEQYF. CDR3 nucleotides: TGTGCCAGCAGCGTGACGCCGGGAGTAGGCTACGAGCAGTACTTC.

This clone was seen a single time. The chain combines TRBV12-3 or TRBV12-4 with TRBJ2-7; possible D gene TRBD1, 6 bases. The CDR3 sequence is 12 residues long. Trimming removed 3 bases from V and 9 bases from J, with 12 bases in between. The chain's CDR3 is CASSFNVGGQYF. In DNA form, the CDR3 reads TGTGCCAGCAGTTTCAACGTAGGGGGGCAGTACTTC.

The chain recombines TRBV28 with TRBJ1-5; the match to TRBD1 covers 8 bases. The CDR3 is made up of 15 amino acids. The ends lost 4 bases at V and 3 bases at J; junction bases unmatched: 5. The germline V gene encodes CDR1 MDHEN and CDR2 SYDVKM. The CDR3 loop reads CASSYQGANNQPQHF. As DNA, the CDR3 is TGTGCCAGCAGTTACCAGGGGGCCAACAATCAGCCCCAGCATTTT.

The gene calls are TRBV6-5 and TRBJ1-2, with 8 bases identical to TRBD1. This CDR3 contains 15 residues. CDR1 is MNHEY, CDR2 SVGAGI, per germline. V was clipped by 2 bases and J by 8 bases; unmatched bases: 10. The CDR3 loop reads CASSYRETGVGGYTF. The CDR3 region has the DNA TGTGCCAGCAGTTACCGAGAGACAGGGGTCGGGGGCTACACCTTC.

V is TRBV7-6 and J is TRBJ2-2, with D maybe TRBD1 (6 bases). Germline CDR1 reads SGHVS; CDR2 reads FNYEAQ. Trimming pared 2 bases from V and 7 bases from J, leaving 11 bases between. The CDR3 sequence is 14 residues long. The DNA of the CDR3 is TGTGCCAGCAGCTTACCAGGGGAGAGCGGGGAGCTGTTTTTT. This codes for CASSLPGESGELFF.

The chain links TRBV28 to TRBJ1-4, with 7 bases fitting TRBD1. J lost 2 bases, V lost 11 bases, and 20 bases had no gene match. Germline CDR1 is MDHEN and CDR2 is SYDVKM. The CDR3 spans 18 residues. In DNA, the CDR3 is TGTGCCGTAGAGAGTAGTAGGGGGCAAGGGGGGACTAATGAAAAACTGTTTTTT. This sequence encodes CAVESSRGQGGTNEKLFF.

This chain connects TRBV7-3 to TRBJ1-1, with TRBD1 matching 10 bases. Germline CDR1 is SGHTA and CDR2 is FQGTGA. After removal of 3 bases from V and 6 bases from J, the junction contained 7 bases not matched to a gene. The CDR3 runs to 15 residues. The CDR3 nucleotides read TGTGCCAGCAGCTTGGGAGTCGGACAGGGGGCTGAAGCTTTCTTT. Translation gives CASSLGVGQGAEAFF.

This chain joins TRBV10-1 and TRBJ1-5, with 7 bases lining up with TRBD1. CDR3 length: 14 residues. The germline gives CDR1 WNHNN, CDR2 SYGVQD (reference sequence). V was pared by 8 bases and J by 5 bases, with 9 bases of the junction left unmatched. The CDR3 region is CASGNGTGDQPQHF. The CDR3 DNA follows: TGCGCCAGCGGAAATGGAACAGGGGATCAGCCCCAGCATTTT.

The table lists this clone with a few counts. The J gene is TRBJ2-2, the V gene TRBV29-1, with TRBD2 matching over 7 bases. This CDR3 is built from 14 residues. The V and J ends lost 6 bases and 9 bases, in that order; junction bases with no gene match: 13. Germline V gene sequence: CDR1 SQVTM, CDR2 ANQGSEA. Here the CDR3 reads CSVETSPGGRELFF. CDR3 coding DNA: TGCAGCGTCGAGACTTCTCCGGGGGGTCGGGAGCTGTTTTTT.

The chain has TRBV28 and TRBJ2-7; TRBD1 is a possible D gene (5 bases). The germline V and J ends were trimmed by 3 bases and 6 bases, with 15 bases remaining between them. This CDR3 comprises 14 residues. From germline, CDR1 is MDHEN and CDR2 SYDVKM. CDR3 nucleotide sequence: TGTGCCAGCAGTTTCCCGTCCCCTAGGGGCGAGCAGTACTTC. The encoded protein is CASSFPSPRGEQYF.

The chain joins TRBV10-2 to TRBJ2-7; D is perhaps TRBD1 (6 bases). There are 14 residues in the CDR3. Germline V lookup: CDR1 WSHSY, CDR2 SAAADI. The germline V and J ends were trimmed by 2 bases and 0 bases, with 8 bases remaining between them. The CDR3 sequence: CASSEDRNSYEQYF. Written as DNA, the CDR3 is TGCGCCAGCAGTGAGGACAGGAACTCCTACGAGCAGTACTTC.

The V and J genes are TRBV6-1 and TRBJ1-6; no clear D. The length of the CDR3 is 15 residues. V was cut by 2 bases and J by 9 bases, with 14 bases left in between. CDR1 is MNHNS, CDR2 SASEGT, per germline. CDR3 sequence: CASSERVGRSSPLHF. CDR3 in DNA: TGTGCCAGCAGTGAAAGGGTAGGGAGGAGTTCACCCCTCCACTTT.

The chain couples TRBV25-1 to TRBJ1-1; TRBD1 is a possible D gene (5 bases). V was clipped by 2 bases and J by 4 bases, with 5 bases between them. Per the germline V gene, CDR1 is MGHDK and CDR2 is SYGVNS. CDR3 length: 12 residues. The CDR3 protein is CASSEQGTEAFF. The DNA of the CDR3 is TGTGCCAGCAGTGAACAGGGCACTGAAGCTTTCTTT.